This T cell receptor (beta chain) was sequenced in a study of beta chain features in type 1 diabetes. Study context: Researchers looked at about 110 million sorted cells across all samples.

cDNA synthesis used the whole RNA isolate, giving expressed TCRB sequences. The repertoire was sequenced with immunoSEQ multiplex PCR; TCRdb's copy has only in-frame clones and lacks some. The table records some 500,000 clones, about an eighth of them present only once. As for this clone: A read error may produce the germline difference seen at one junction end.

Sequences were obtained from naive CD4+ T cells from blood. The TCR was taken from a woman aged 18-29 years in good health.

CDR3 sequence: CASSLRLAGDYEQFF. In DNA, the CDR3 is TGTGCTAGCAGCTTACGGCTAGCGGGAGACTATGAGCAGTTCTTC. V usage is TRBV7-7 and J usage is TRBJ2-1; 10 bases fit TRBD2. The germline gives CDR1 SSHAT, CDR2 FNYEAQ (reference sequence). The CDR3 is 15 amino acids.